These 10 T cell receptor beta chains share one sample of origin, sequenced in a study of blood T cell repertoires in COVID-19. The data were produced by immunoSEQ multiplex PCR, yet TCRdb's version contains in-frame clones alone and is incomplete. Among roughly 440,000 clones listed, around 88% were seen once. Sequenced: peripheral blood. The receptors were sampled from a woman in her forties or fifties with COVID-19, enrolled during active disease.

The rearrangement uses TRBV7-2 and TRBJ2-5; TRBD2 matches 10 bases. J lost 4 bases, V lost 5 bases, and 4 bases had no gene match. The V gene's germline CDR1 is SGHTA and CDR2 FQGNSA. The CDR3 sequence is 14 residues long. The CDR3 is CASSPTSGLETQYF. In DNA, the CDR3 is TGTGCCAGCAGCCCGACTAGCGGGTTAGAGACCCAGTACTTC.

The chain joins TRBV5-1 to TRBJ1-3; 8 nucleotides agree with TRBD1. CDR1 SGHRS and CDR2 YFSETQ come from the germline V gene. The CDR3 covers 15 residues. V gave up 4 bases and J gave up 2 bases; unmatched junction bases: 5. CDR3 coding DNA: TGCGCCAGCAGCCCAGGGGGCGGCACTGGAAACACCATATATTTT. Protein product: CASSPGGGTGNTIYF.

The V gene is TRBV7-9, the J gene TRBJ2-1; D perhaps matches TRBD2 (5 bases). The CDR3 has 12 amino acids. V was trimmed by 1 base and J by 10 bases, leaving 8 bases between them. Germline V lookup: CDR1 SEHNR, CDR2 FQNEAQ (reference sequence). CDR3 residues: CASSLGRREQFF. The CDR3 DNA sequence: TGTGCCAGCAGCTTAGGTCGGAGGGAGCAGTTCTTC.

This chain links TRBV7-8 with TRBJ2-7; no definite D call. The V and J ends lost 1 base and 6 bases respectively, with 16 bases between them. The germline gives CDR1 SGHVS, CDR2 FQNEAQ. There are 15 residues in the CDR3. The CDR3 region has the DNA TGTGCCAGCAGCTTAGTGGCAGGCAAGTATGGCGAGCAGTACTTC. This sequence encodes CASSLVAGKYGEQYF.

The rearrangement links TRBV5-4 to TRBJ1-1, with no clear D. V was shortened by 4 bases and J by 6 bases, with 19 bases between the two germline ends. The CDR3 is 15 amino acids. Germline assignment: CDR1 SGHNT and CDR2 YYREEE (reference sequence). The CDR3 region is CASSHEGQRRAEAFF. In DNA form, the CDR3 reads TGTGCCAGCAGCCACGAAGGTCAGAGGAGGGCTGAAGCTTTCTTT.

This clone was seen once. The chain has TRBV11-2 and TRBJ1-4; a possible D gene is TRBD1 (6 bases). The V gene's germline CDR1 is SGHAT and CDR2 FQNNGV. This CDR3 region has 14 residues. V dropped 5 bases and J dropped 5 bases, with 12 bases sitting between them. CDR3 DNA sequence: TGTGCCAGCAGCCCCGACAGGAACAATGAAAAACTGTTTTTT. Residues: CASSPDRNNEKLFF. Using reference TRBV11-2 and TRBJ1-4 for the parts outside the CDR3, the full variable domain is EAGVAQSPRYKIIEKRQSVAFWCNPISGHATLYWYQQILGQGPKLLIQFQNNGVVDDSQLPKDRFSAERLKGVDSTLKIQPAKLEDSAVYLCASSPDRNNEKLFFGSGTQLSVL.

The chain links TRBV28 to TRBJ1-5; a weak D match, TRBD1 (6 bases). CDR1 MDHEN and CDR2 SYDVKM come from the germline V gene. The CDR3 extends over 17 amino acids. The V end was cut by 5 bases, the J end by 2 bases, with 19 bases between. CDR3: CASSTRGGAKRNQPQHF. The CDR3 nucleotides read TGTGCCAGCAGTACTCGGGGGGGCGCAAAGCGCAATCAGCCCCAGCATTTT.

The gene calls are TRBV11-3 and TRBJ2-6, with 7 nucleotides matching TRBD1. The trim removed 2 bases at V and 4 bases at J, leaving 2 bases unmatched. Germline V gene data show CDR1 as SGHNT and CDR2 as YENEEA. The CDR3 consists of 15 residues. CDR3 amino acids: CASSLQGDGANVLTF. DNA of the CDR3: TGTGCCAGCAGCTTACAGGGGGACGGGGCCAACGTCCTGACTTTC.

The J gene is TRBJ1-4, the V gene TRBV7-8; TRBD1 matches at 9 bases. The germline gives CDR1 SGHVS, CDR2 FQNEAQ. V shed 2 bases, J shed 7 bases, and the junction held 11 bases outside the gene matches. The CDR3 is made up of 17 amino acids. The CDR3 here is CASSLNLGAGQGEKLFF. DNA of the CDR3: TGTGCCAGCAGCTTAAATCTAGGTGCGGGACAGGGTGAAAAACTGTTTTTT.

This chain connects TRBV7-2 to TRBJ1-3; the D gene is possibly TRBD1 (6 bases). The CDR3 contains 14 residues. The germline V gene encodes CDR1 SGHTA and CDR2 FQGNSA. Trimming left V 2 bases short and J 4 bases short, with 9 bases between. In nucleotides, the CDR3 is TGTGCCAGCAGCTTACGGCAGGGGGGAAACACCATATATTTT. It is translated as CASSLRQGGNTIYF.